What follows is one T cell receptor (beta chain) and its context. In its sample, this clonotype was seen a few times. Its antigen target is currently unknown. Per-nucleotide qualities are absent, and no much larger clonotype sits a single base away. The library was prepared using RT-PCR. Sequencer: Illumina HiSeq 2500. TCRdb's own reprocessing of the public reads used fastp at Q25 and MiXCR and kept productive beta chains. For every CDR3 protein sequence, its rows merge into one entry that carries the most common genes and DNA. In this sample the table shows approximately 500,000 distinct CDR3 sequences, over 10% of which occur a single time. About 12% of the sample is in the top ten clones. The CDR3 sequence holds 15 residues, the cysteine and phenylalanine included. The sequence is cut down to CDR3 DNA, 45 bases in frame from base 1. CDR1 and CDR2, looked up from the germline V gene (reference sequence), are PRHDT and FYEKMQ. Trimming leaves V shorter by 6 bases and J shorter by 4 bases, with the junction holding 12 bases beyond the gene matches.

This sample stems from a study of response to subunit inactivated influenza vaccine (dated by TCRdb to the late 2010s). In terms of the full investigation: The study used deep quantitative T cell receptor repertoire profiling to track responses to a trivalent subunit inactivated influenza vaccine. Study-level results and caveats: The authors suggested that each seasonal influenza vaccination may recruit only a limited number of new T cells.

According to the study, the label for this sample's time point signals: 45 days after influenza vaccine administration. Recombination linked TRBV13 to TRBJ2-7; the central 7 bases match TRBD2. This clonotype was sampled from a man in his fifties who received an inactivated influenza vaccine. Donor details come from another sample of the same person, matched by shared clones. Sequences were derived from PBMCs from blood, sampled 45 days after vaccination. The nucleotide sequence reads TGTGCCAGCAGTCAAGCTTGGACTAGGCCTTACGAGCAGTACTTC. It specifies CASSQAWTRPYEQYF. Beyond the CDR3, the reference TRBV13 and TRBJ2-7 genes provide the residues; the full variable domain reads: AAGVIQSPRHLIKEKRETATLKCYPIPRHDTVYWYQQGPGQDPQFLISFYEKMQSDKGSIPDRFSAQQFSDYHSELNMSSLELGDSALYFCASSQAWTRPYEQYFGPGTRLTVT.